This T cell receptor beta chain was sequenced during a study of blood T cell repertoires in COVID-19. The wider study: Material from acute and convalescent COVID-19 was sourced from the United States, Italy and Spain. Sample material is recorded as cDNA or gDNA derived from T cells, B-cell-depleted T cells, or PBMCs.

This CDR3 spans 14 amino acids. Germline values: CDR1 SNHLY, CDR2 FYNNEI. V lost 7 bases, J lost 4 bases, and 5 bases stayed unmatched. Followed over time, Seattle patients had been enrolled while infection was active. Per the original data handling: For nucleated cells, counts were estimated from reference gene primer amplification. Generated by immunoSEQ multiplex PCR, the TCRdb table keeps only in-frame clones and is missing some. That table furnishes V, J and clone size, whereas the DNA furnished D and trimming. The data show about 160,000 clones, with approximately 90% seen just once and 4.5% to 5% held by the top ten.

The source material was peripheral blood. The sequence derives from a man under 40 with COVID-19, enrolled during active disease. The rearrangement links TRBV2 to TRBJ2-2; 8 nucleotides agree with TRBD1. This chain's CDR3 is CASNQDRVTGELFF. CDR3 nucleotide sequence: TGTGCCAGCAATCAGGACAGGGTCACCGGGGAGCTGTTTTTT.